This T cell receptor (beta chain) was identified during a study of tumor and adjacent non-tumor tissue in lung cancer. Study context: The patients, about nine men and four to six women, were roughly 30 to 80 with stage I to III disease.

No cell sorting was done before RNA was extracted from the tissue. Newly diagnosed lung cancer patients had thoracic surgery in China, August–late 2014, without prior chemotherapy. TCRbeta libraries were built with three rounds of nested PCR, modified from ARM-PCR. TCRdb called the multiplex PCR reads again in MiXCR, with one record for every CDR3 protein. This table has about 78,000 distinct CDR3 sequences, over 75% appearing once. Notes on this clonotype: The junction departs from the called germline gene at one end, perhaps through a read error.

This CDR3 contains 13 residues. Per the germline V gene, CDR1 is SGHAT and CDR2 is FQNNGV. The chain uses TRBV11-2 and TRBJ2-7; unclear D gene. This receptor was identified in a woman aged 45-60 years with non-small cell lung cancer. The source material was lung tumor tissue. The CDR3 loop is CASTPRASYEHYF. The CDR3 DNA reads as TGTGCCAGCACTCCACGGGCCTCCTACGAGCACTATTTC. The complete variable domain, with remaining parts taken from reference TRBV11-2 and TRBJ2-7, reads EAGVAQSPRYKIIEKRQSVAFWCNPISGHATLYWYQQILGQGPKLLIQFQNNGVVDDSQLPKDRFSAERLKGVDSTLKIQPAKLEDSAVYLCASTPRASYEHYFGPGTRLTVT.